This T cell receptor beta chain is from a study of identical twins. Study-level points and caveats: Alpha sequences that were out-of-frame and twin-shared showed an excess of low generation probability. Models came in too low on out-of-frame TCR alpha sharing in monozygotic twins.

The V gene end was trimmed by 4 bases and the J gene end by 4 bases; junction bases not matched to a gene: 0. Germline loops: CDR1 SQVTM, CDR2 ANQGSEA. The CDR3 loop spans 12 amino acids. Unique molecular identifiers were present on the cDNA, which also gained a universal primer site by template switching. TCRdb reprocessed the 5' RACE reads with MiXCR, giving one entry per CDR3 protein. This sample yields approximately 590,000 distinct CDR3 sequences, of which more than 9% are seen a single time; more than 2.5% belongs to the top ten. All donors were healthy Caucasians. To note about this clonotype: Its antigen is as yet unknown.

This sample also belongs to another study, concerning yellow fever vaccine responses in identical twins.

The clonotype comes from a woman between 18 and 29 years old in good health. The V gene is TRBV29-1, the J gene TRBJ1-4, with 7 bases aligning to TRBD1. Sequencing was done on a sample of PBMCs. The CDR3 sequence: CSVGDSNEKLFF. The CDR3 DNA follows: TGCAGCGTTGGGGACAGTAATGAAAAACTGTTTTTT.